The 17 T cell receptor beta chains presented below share a single source sample, sequenced in a study of T cell changes during pregnancy in multiple sclerosis. Some clones are missing from TCRdb's copy, which holds only in-frame ones; the method was immunoSEQ multiplex PCR. Of 50,000 or so clones detected, approximately 94% appear once; the ten largest clones hold around 0.6%. The sample consisted of CD4+ T cells from peripheral blood mononuclear cells, taken in the second trimester of pregnancy. The source is a female donor with multiple sclerosis, enrolled in a pregnancy study.

The rearrangement joins TRBV7-9 to TRBJ2-7; TRBD1 matches 8 bases. From germline, CDR1 is SEHNR and CDR2 FQNEAQ (reference sequence). The CDR3 runs 15 residues. V was pared by 1 base and J by 3 bases, with 5 bases of the junction left unmatched. The CDR3 region is CASSLVQGVVYEQYF. CDR3 in DNA: TGTGCCAGCAGCTTAGTACAGGGGGTCGTCTACGAGCAGTACTTC.

V usage is TRBV11-2 and J usage is TRBJ1-1; the D is unclear. This CDR3 spans 13 amino acids. The germline V gene encodes CDR1 SGHAT and CDR2 FQNNGV. Between the trimmed V and J ends, which lost 5 bases and 0 bases, there was a span of 7 bases. The CDR3 reads CASSPPMNTEAFF. CDR3 DNA sequence: TGTGCCAGCAGCCCCCCTATGAACACTGAAGCTTTCTTT.

On this clone itself: The identical CDR3 is also encoded by other nucleotide sequences in the sample. The chain is built from TRBV6-5 and TRBJ2-1; 10 nucleotides align to TRBD1. This CDR3 contains 16 residues. Germline CDR1 and CDR2: MNHEY and SVGAGI. Unmatched junction bases numbered 10, after V lost 4 bases and J lost 7 bases. The CDR3, as DNA: TGTGCCAGCAGTTCTCGGGGGACAGGGGTCTGGAATGAGCAGTTCTTC. This gives the protein CASSSRGTGVWNEQFF.

The gene calls are TRBV7-9 and TRBJ2-2, with 8 bases aligning to TRBD1. Germline V gene data show CDR1 as SEHNR and CDR2 as FQNEAQ (reference sequence). The length of the CDR3 is 13 residues. V was clipped by 8 bases and J by 6 bases; unmatched bases: 5. The CDR3, as DNA: TGTGCCAGCCTATCGACAGGGGCCGGGGAGCTGTTTTTT. Protein: CASLSTGAGELFF.

The chain joins TRBV7-8 to TRBJ1-5; D remains unclear. CDR3 length: 17 amino acids. Trimming pared 1 base from V and 3 bases from J, leaving 16 bases between. Germline values: CDR1 SGHVS, CDR2 FQNEAQ. The CDR3 DNA reads TGTGCCAGCAGCTTAGATCCCGCACAGCAACCCAATCAGCCCCAGCATTTT. Its protein is CASSLDPAQQPNQPQHF.

V is TRBV6-1 and J is TRBJ1-2; possibly TRBD1 for D (5 bases). Trimming removed 2 bases from V and 1 base from J, with 11 bases in between. Germline CDR1 reads MNHNS; CDR2 reads SASEGT. The CDR3 runs to 15 residues. For the CDR3, the DNA is TGTGCCAGCAGTGAAACCGTGACAGTTAACTATGGCTACACCTTC. Translation: CASSETVTVNYGYTF.

The chain combines TRBV20-1 with TRBJ2-5; D not resolved. CDR1 is DFQATT and CDR2 is SNEGSKA in the germline V gene (reference sequence). Between the trimmed V and J ends, which lost 1 base and 5 bases, there was a span of 5 bases. The CDR3 runs 11 residues. CDR3 in amino acids: CSARVMETQYF. The CDR3 nucleotides read TGCAGTGCTAGAGTTATGGAGACCCAGTACTTC.

The CDR3 protein is CASSDLQGGYTF. CDR3 coding DNA: TGTGCCAGCAGTGACCTCCAGGGGGGCTACACCTTC. This chain uses TRBV6-4 with TRBJ1-2; possible D gene TRBD1, 6 bases. The CDR3 sequence is 12 residues long. Germline V lookup: CDR1 MRHNA, CDR2 SNTAGT. Trimming left V 2 bases short and J 8 bases short, with 9 bases between.

The chain uses TRBV30 and TRBJ1-2; perhaps TRBD1 as D (5 bases). The CDR3 loop spans 14 amino acids. Germline CDR1 is GTSNPN and CDR2 is SVGIG (reference sequence). V was cut by 2 bases and J by 7 bases, with 17 bases left in between. The CDR3 sequence: CAWSYGGAPSGYTF. The CDR3 DNA follows: TGTGCCTGGAGTTATGGAGGGGCCCCCTCTGGCTACACCTTC.

The chain combines TRBV9 with TRBJ2-3, with TRBD2 as a possible D gene (7 bases). From germline, CDR1 is SGDLS and CDR2 YYNGEE. The CDR3 runs to 17 residues. Trimming shortened V by 4 bases and J by 2 bases, and 20 bases separated the two germline ends. The CDR3 here is CASSSRGGYSNTDTQYF. Written as DNA, the CDR3 is TGTGCCAGCAGCTCCCGCGGGGGCTACAGTAACACAGATACGCAGTATTTT.

V is TRBV10-3 and J is TRBJ2-3; D perhaps matches TRBD2 (5 bases). The CDR3 runs to 13 residues. The germline V and J ends were trimmed by 8 bases and 3 bases, with 12 bases remaining between them. CDR1 and CDR2 (germline): ENHRY, SYGVKD. CDR3 region: CAIGRGETDTQYF. CDR3 in DNA: TGTGCCATCGGCCGGGGAGAAACAGATACGCAGTATTTT.

The chain has TRBV5-6 and TRBJ2-7; TRBD1 matches 10 bases. Trimming took 0 bases from V and 2 from J; bases not matched to a gene: 11. The CDR3 totals 18 residues. Per the germline V gene, CDR1 is SGHDT and CDR2 is YYEEEE. The CDR3 protein is CASSLAHHDRGLPYEQYF. CDR3 DNA: TGTGCCAGCAGCTTGGCCCACCATGACAGGGGGCTGCCCTACGAGCAGTACTTC.

CDR3 nucleotides: TGTGCCAGTACCCGGAACCCAGGGCCTGGGGCCAACGTCCTGACTTTC. Its protein product is CASTRNPGPGANVLTF. The chain has TRBV19 and TRBJ2-6; a possible D gene is TRBD1 (5 bases). The CDR3 is 16 amino acids. The V gene's germline CDR1 is LNHDA and CDR2 SQIVND (reference sequence). V lost 7 bases, J lost 2 bases, and 15 bases lay in between.

The rearrangement links TRBV19 to TRBJ1-4; 7 bases align to TRBD1. Unmatched junction bases numbered 8, after V lost 2 bases and J lost 8 bases. Germline-derived CDR1 and CDR2 are LNHDA and SQIVND (reference sequence). The CDR3 has 15 amino acids. The CDR3, as DNA: TGTGCCAGTAGTATACAGGGGGTAAAGGAAGAAAAACTGTTTTTT. Residues: CASSIQGVKEEKLFF.

V and J are TRBV2 and TRBJ2-4, with a weak D call TRBD1 (6 bases). Trimming left V 2 bases short and J 1 base short, with 18 bases between. Germline-derived CDR1 and CDR2 are SNHLY and FYNNEI. The CDR3 spans 18 residues. The CDR3 loop reads CASSERQGYGLAKNIQYF. The DNA of the CDR3 is TGTGCCAGCAGTGAACGCCAGGGGTACGGGTTGGCCAAAAACATTCAGTACTTC.

This clone has a single count. The rearrangement links TRBV25-1 to TRBJ2-7, with TRBD1 matching over 11 bases. Germline CDR1 and CDR2: MGHDK and SYGVNS. The CDR3 covers 17 residues. V shed 6 bases and J 3 bases; nucleotides not matched to a gene: 13. Here the CDR3 DNA reads TGTGCCAGCAGCGTTGGGGCCGCCGGGACAGGGGGCTACGAGCAGTACTTC. It encodes CASSVGAAGTGGYEQYF.

The chain employs TRBV7-3 and TRBJ1-2, with D possibly matching TRBD1 (6 bases). CDR1 is SGHTA, CDR2 FQGTGA, per germline. There are 13 residues in the CDR3. Trimming shortened V by 5 bases and J by 2 bases, and 9 bases separated the two germline ends. The CDR3, as DNA: TGTGCCAGCAGCCCGGACAGAAACTATGGCTACACCTTC. This gives the protein CASSPDRNYGYTF.